Each of the 27 T cell receptor beta chains below was sequenced from the same sample in a study of OX40 agonist ivuxolimab in advanced cancers. The table came from immunoSEQ multiplex PCR; TCRdb's copy has only in-frame clones and leaves some out. Of tens of thousands of clones detected, approximately 90% appear once; the ten largest clones hold about 13%. The material sequenced was CD4+ or CD8+ T cells sorted from blood, taken in a trial of the OX40 agonist ivuxolimab. The receptors stem from an adult with an advanced solid tumor such as melanoma, head and neck, liver or kidney cancer.

This clone was counted a single time. The rearrangement uses TRBV27 and TRBJ2-4; D is possibly TRBD2 (7 bases). The CDR3 is made up of 14 amino acids. V gave up 2 bases and J gave up 6 bases, with 11 bases separating them. CDR1 and CDR2 from the germline V gene are MNHEY and SMNVEV (reference sequence). The CDR3 protein is CASSLRGGTNIQYF. The CDR3 nucleotides are TGTGCCAGCAGTTTAAGGGGGGGAACAAACATTCAGTACTTC.

This sequence joins TRBV29-1 and TRBJ2-6; no definite D call. The CDR3 has 13 amino acids. V dropped 4 bases and J dropped 0 bases, with 4 bases sitting between them. Germline CDR1 SQVTM, CDR2 ANQGSEA. This chain's CDR3 is CSVALSGANVLTF. CDR3 in DNA: TGCAGCGTTGCCCTCTCTGGGGCCAACGTCCTGACTTTC.

The chain links TRBV7-9 to TRBJ1-1; the D gene is possibly TRBD1 (6 bases). The CDR3 extends over 14 amino acids. V was shortened by 5 bases and J by 0 bases, with 10 bases between the two germline ends. Germline lookup yields CDR1 SEHNR and CDR2 FQNEAQ (reference sequence). The CDR3 is CASSEGTMNTEAFF. The CDR3 DNA reads as TGTGCCAGCAGCGAAGGGACAATGAACACTGAAGCTTTCTTT.

This clone showed up just once. The chain uses TRBV11-3 and TRBJ1-1; no clear D. Germline V gene data show CDR1 as SGHNT and CDR2 as YENEEA. V lost 2 bases, J lost 1 base, and 8 bases lay in between. The CDR3 totals 14 residues. Here the CDR3 reads CASSLSWANTEAFF. In DNA, the CDR3 is TGTGCCAGCAGCTTAAGCTGGGCGAACACTGAAGCTTTCTTT. The full variable domain, with the rest looked up from reference TRBV11-3 and TRBJ1-1, is EAGVVQSPRYKIIEKKQPVAFWCNPISGHNTLYWYLQNLGQGPELLIRYENEEAVDDSQLPKDRFSAERLKGVDSTLKIQPAELGDSAVYLCASSLSWANTEAFFGQGTRLTVV.

The rearrangement uses TRBV30 and TRBJ2-1, with 12 bases fitting TRBD1. CDR1 is GTSNPN, CDR2 SVGIG, per germline (reference sequence). The CDR3 length is 15 residues. V shed 6 bases, J shed 10 bases, and the junction held 13 bases outside the gene matches. In DNA, the CDR3 is TGTGCCTGTCATAGCCGGGACAGGGGGCGGCGGGAGCAGTTCTTC. Protein: CACHSRDRGRREQFF.

V is TRBV5-1 and J is TRBJ1-1, with TRBD1 as a possible D gene (5 bases). Germline loops: CDR1 SGHRS, CDR2 YFSETQ. Trimming left V 4 bases short and J 4 bases short, with 11 bases between. The CDR3 loop spans 13 amino acids. The CDR3 here is CASSMGRSTEAFF. CDR3 bases: TGCGCCAGCAGCATGGGACGGTCCACTGAAGCTTTCTTT.

V gene TRBV27 combines with J gene TRBJ2-7, with TRBD1 as a possible D gene (6 bases). This CDR3 contains 12 residues. V was trimmed by 8 bases and J by 2 bases, leaving 10 bases between them. Germline CDR1 MNHEY, CDR2 SMNVEV (reference sequence). The chain's CDR3 is CASVGQTYEQYF. For the CDR3, the DNA is TGTGCCAGCGTAGGACAGACCTACGAGCAGTACTTC.

This clone occurred a few times. The chain employs TRBV30 and TRBJ2-7; TRBD1 matches at 9 bases. The germline CDR1 and CDR2 sequences are GTSNPN and SVGIG (reference sequence). This CDR3 comprises 14 residues. V dropped 0 bases and J dropped 5; count of bases not matched to a gene: 5. The CDR3 DNA reads as TGTGCCTGGAGTGTCGGGACAGGGATCCACGAGCAGTACTTC. It yields the protein CAWSVGTGIHEQYF.

J is TRBJ1-3 and V is TRBV6-5; D unclear. The germline V and J ends were trimmed by 0 bases and 0 bases, with 9 bases remaining between them. The germline V gene encodes CDR1 MNHEY and CDR2 SVGAGI. This CDR3 is 16 amino acids long. The CDR3, as DNA: TGTGCCAGCAGTTACTCATTCAGATCCTCTGGAAACACCATATATTTT. Translated, it gives CASSYSFRSSGNTIYF.

This CDR3 is CAWSEWGGITDTQYF. Written as DNA, the CDR3 is TGTGCCTGGAGTGAGTGGGGCGGGATCACAGATACGCAGTATTTT. This chain connects TRBV30 to TRBJ2-3; D is perhaps TRBD2 (6 bases). Germline V gene data show CDR1 as GTSNPN and CDR2 as SVGIG (reference sequence). The CDR3 sequence is 15 residues long. Trimming took off 1 base at V and 2 bases at J, with 13 bases between the two ends.

This chain connects TRBV27 to TRBJ2-7; D gene ambiguous. Trimming cost V 4 bases and J 4 bases, with 11 bases left between them. Germline V gene lookup returns CDR1 MNHEY and CDR2 SMNVEV (reference sequence). This CDR3 contains 13 residues. The CDR3 spells CASSYGGEYEQYF. The CDR3 nucleotides read TGTGCCAGCAGTTACGGCGGAGAATACGAGCAGTACTTC.

The chain has TRBV7-9 and TRBJ2-5; D remains unclear. Trimming stripped 3 bases from V and 2 bases from J, with 13 bases between. CDR3 length: 15 residues. Germline assignment: CDR1 SEHNR and CDR2 FQNEAQ (reference sequence). The CDR3 region is CASSFYFPPQETQYF. The CDR3 region has the DNA TGTGCCAGCAGCTTTTACTTCCCCCCGCAAGAGACCCAGTACTTC.

The gene calls are TRBV6-5 and TRBJ1-1; no definite D call. The CDR3 is 13 residues long. The V gene's germline CDR1 is MNHEY and CDR2 SVGAGI. Trimming stripped 6 bases from V and 4 bases from J, with 12 bases between. The CDR3 sequence: CASRAIELTEAFF. The CDR3 DNA sequence: TGTGCCAGCAGAGCCATCGAACTCACTGAAGCTTTCTTT.

The rearrangement uses TRBV27 and TRBJ1-1, with TRBD1 matching over 9 bases. V shed 5 bases, J shed 8 bases, and the junction held 9 bases outside the gene matches. The V gene's germline CDR1 is MNHEY and CDR2 SMNVEV (reference sequence). CDR3 length: 14 residues. The CDR3 bases are TGTGCCAGCAGTGGGGGACAGGGTATCGGGGAAGCTTTCTTT. Its translation: CASSGGQGIGEAFF.

The V gene is TRBV11-1, the J gene TRBJ2-5; possible D gene TRBD2, 6 bases. V was trimmed by 4 bases and J by 0 bases, leaving 15 bases between them. CDR1 SGHAT and CDR2 FQDESV come from the germline V gene (reference sequence). The CDR3 runs 16 residues. Written as DNA, the CDR3 is TGTGCCAGCAGCTCCCCCGGGACGGGGGACCAAGAGACCCAGTACTTC. The encoded protein is CASSSPGTGDQETQYF.

A single count supports this clone. The chain is built from TRBV27 and TRBJ2-1; no clear D gene. With 1 base removed from V and 4 bases from J, the gap between germline ends came to 5 bases. Germline-derived CDR1 and CDR2 are MNHEY and SMNVEV (reference sequence). This CDR3 region has 13 residues. The CDR3 sequence is CASSLLLYNEQFF. CDR3 sequence (DNA): TGTGCCAGCAGTTTATTACTTTACAATGAGCAGTTCTTC.

The rearrangement links TRBV7-6 to TRBJ2-2; the D gene is possibly TRBD2 (5 bases). The germline V gene encodes CDR1 SGHVS and CDR2 FNYEAQ. The CDR3 runs 15 residues. V was cut by 0 bases and J by 4 bases, with 9 bases left in between. CDR3 region: CASSLAPGTTGELFF. The CDR3 region has the DNA TGTGCCAGCAGCTTAGCGCCGGGAACCACCGGGGAGCTGTTTTTT.

The chain is built from TRBV5-1 and TRBJ1-1, with D uncertain. V was cut by 2 bases and J by 7 bases, with 12 bases left in between. CDR1 SGHRS and CDR2 YFSETQ come from the germline V gene. There are 13 residues in the CDR3. CDR3 sequence reads: CASSLDDTHEAFF. DNA of the CDR3: TGCGCCAGCAGCTTAGACGATACCCATGAAGCTTTCTTT. The variable domain in full, with the rest retrieved from reference TRBV5-1 and TRBJ1-1, is KAGVTQTPRYLIKTRGQQVTLSCSPISGHRSVSWYQQTPGQGLQFLFEYFSETQRNKGNFPGRFSGRQFSNSRSEMNVSTLELGDSALYLCASSLDDTHEAFFGQGTRLTVV.

The rearrangement uses TRBV9 and TRBJ2-1; D is perhaps TRBD1 (5 bases). The CDR3 has 14 amino acids. The germline V and J ends were trimmed by 4 bases and 7 bases, with 15 bases remaining between them. Germline assignment: CDR1 SGDLS and CDR2 YYNGEE. In DNA, the CDR3 is TGTGCCAGCAGCCCTTCAGGGTCCAGGAATGAGCAGTTCTTC. Amino acid sequence: CASSPSGSRNEQFF.

The chain uses TRBV9 and TRBJ2-5, with 11 nucleotides matching TRBD2. V lost 1 base to trimming and J lost 5 bases; unmatched junction nucleotides: 10. The CDR3 length is 17 residues. Germline V gene data show CDR1 as SGDLS and CDR2 as YYNGEE. CDR3 in DNA: TGTGCCAGCAGCGTATCTAGCGGGAGGTTCGGTGAGGAGACCCAGTACTTC. Its protein product is CASSVSSGRFGEETQYF.

The chain recombines TRBV27 with TRBJ2-7; D is perhaps TRBD1 (8 bases). Trimming cost V 5 bases and J 3 bases, with 17 bases left between them. The CDR3 length is 15 residues. Germline CDR1 and CDR2: MNHEY and SMNVEV (reference sequence). For the CDR3, the DNA is TGTGCCAGCAGTCTGGACAGGGAGGGTGTCTACGAGCAGTACTTC. This gives the protein CASSLDREGVYEQYF.

The rearrangement uses TRBV15 and TRBJ1-1; D may be TRBD1 (5 bases). From germline, CDR1 is LNHNV and CDR2 YYDKDF (reference sequence). V lost 5 bases, J lost 4 bases, and 17 bases lay in between. This CDR3 is 15 amino acids long. CDR3 bases: TGTGCCACCAGCCTCCCCTGGGTGAGGGGCACTGAAGCTTTCTTT. This sequence encodes CATSLPWVRGTEAFF. The complete variable domain, with remaining parts taken from reference TRBV15 and TRBJ1-1, reads DAMVIQNPRYQVTQFGKPVTLSCSQTLNHNVMYWYQQKSSQAPKLLFHYYDKDFNNEADTPDNFQSRRPNTSFCFLDIRSPGLGDTAMYLCATSLPWVRGTEAFFGQGTRLTVV.

The chain carries TRBV6-5 and TRBJ2-2, with D hard to call. Germline V lookup: CDR1 MNHEY, CDR2 SVGAGI. V was pared by 0 bases and J by 5 bases, with 4 bases between. The CDR3 is made up of 13 amino acids. The CDR3 spells CASSYSTTGELFF. For the CDR3, the DNA is TGTGCCAGCAGTTACTCGACAACCGGGGAGCTGTTTTTT.

The CDR3 sequence is CASSTGTSGLIYGTGELFF. CDR3 nucleotide sequence: TGTGCCAGTAGTACAGGGACTAGCGGGCTCATATATGGCACCGGGGAGCTGTTTTTT. The V and J genes are TRBV19 and TRBJ2-2, with 12 bases identical to TRBD2. V trimming: 4 bases; J trimming: 4 bases; junction bases outside the gene matches: 13. The CDR3 loop spans 19 amino acids. CDR1 and CDR2 (germline): LNHDA, SQIVND (reference sequence).

The chain uses TRBV5-5 and TRBJ1-2, with D possibly TRBD1 on 5 matching bases. The germline gives CDR1 SGHKS, CDR2 YYEKEE (reference sequence). Deletions cut 1 base from V and 3 bases from J, with 10 bases between. The length of the CDR3 is 14 residues. The CDR3 loop reads CASSLIQGDYGYTF. The CDR3 DNA is TGTGCCAGCAGCTTGATCCAGGGTGACTATGGCTACACCTTC.

In its sample, this clone was seen once. The V and J genes are TRBV13 and TRBJ2-7; TRBD2 agrees at 11 bases. Trimming at V came to 4 bases and at J to 3 bases, leaving 2 bases not matched to a gene. Germline loops: CDR1 PRHDT, CDR2 FYEKMQ (reference sequence). There are 14 residues in the CDR3. The CDR3 nucleotides read TGTGCCAGCAGCTCGACTAGCGGGAACTACGAGCAGTACTTC. Protein product: CASSSTSGNYEQYF. Filled out from reference TRBV13 and TRBJ2-7, the complete variable domain reads AAGVIQSPRHLIKEKRETATLKCYPIPRHDTVYWYQQGPGQDPQFLISFYEKMQSDKGSIPDRFSAQQFSDYHSELNMSSLELGDSALYFCASSSTSGNYEQYFGPGTRLTVT.

The rearrangement links TRBV13 to TRBJ1-1, with D perhaps matching TRBD1 (5 bases). Germline loops: CDR1 PRHDT, CDR2 FYEKMQ (reference sequence). The CDR3 is 12 residues long. V was shortened by 6 bases and J by 5 bases, with 10 bases between the two germline ends. The CDR3 reads CASRMGETEAFF. The CDR3 DNA reads as TGTGCCAGCAGGATGGGGGAAACTGAAGCTTTCTTT.